One and the same sample provided the 5 T cell receptor beta chains below, sequenced in a study of beta chain features in type 1 diabetes. The investigators reverse transcribed all of the isolated RNA, so they sequenced expressed TCRB transcripts. TCRdb keeps only in-frame clones here, not all; method: immunoSEQ multiplex PCR. The sample lists roughly 230,000 clones; over 7.5% were seen once. The sequenced sample was naive CD4+ T cells from blood. The receptors derive from a young woman in good health.

This clone was counted ten times or more. The chain has TRBV15 and TRBJ1-5; D possibly corresponds to TRBD1 (6 bases). Trimming cost V 1 base and J 9 bases, with 13 bases left between them. The CDR3 is 14 amino acids. Germline V gene sequence: CDR1 LNHNV, CDR2 YYDKDF (reference sequence). The CDR3 sequence: CATSRVGGSRPQHF. In DNA form, the CDR3 reads TGTGCCACCAGCAGAGTAGGGGGAAGCCGGCCCCAGCATTTT.

This chain connects TRBV29-1 to TRBJ1-2; maybe TRBD1 (5 bases). The CDR3 length is 12 residues. Germline values: CDR1 SQVTM, CDR2 ANQGSEA. The V gene lost 4 bases and the J gene lost 4 bases, with 10 bases spanning the gap. The CDR3: CSVGRASYGYTF. The CDR3 DNA reads as TGCAGCGTTGGCAGGGCTTCCTATGGCTACACCTTC.

The chain couples TRBV5-1 to TRBJ2-1, with 8 nucleotides matching TRBD2. Looked up from germline, CDR1 is SGHRS and CDR2 is YFSETQ. Unmatched junction bases numbered 13, after V lost 4 bases and J lost 4 bases. The length of the CDR3 is 17 residues. CDR3 residues: CASSPPPGTSWYNEQFF. For the CDR3, the DNA is TGCGCCAGCAGCCCACCCCCCGGGACTAGTTGGTACAATGAGCAGTTCTTC.

This clone has only a few counts. The CDR3 loop is CSVDRDTSNYGYTF. The CDR3 coding sequence is TGCAGCGTGGATCGGGACACTTCTAACTATGGCTACACCTTC. The chain combines TRBV29-1 with TRBJ1-2, with TRBD1 as a possible D gene (6 bases). CDR3 length: 14 amino acids. Between the trimmed V and J ends, which lost 6 bases and 0 bases, there was a span of 14 bases. The germline gives CDR1 SQVTM, CDR2 ANQGSEA. The full variable domain, completed using reference TRBV29-1 and TRBJ1-2, is SAVISQKPSRDICQRGTSLTIQCQVDSQVTMMFWYRQQPGQSLTLIATANQGSEATYESGFVIDKFPISRPNLTFSTLTVSNMSPEDSSIYLCSVDRDTSNYGYTFGSGTRLTVV.

This clone was seen at least ten times. This chain uses TRBV7-3 with TRBJ2-5; 11 bases match TRBD1. Germline assignment: CDR1 SGHTA and CDR2 FQGTGA. The V and J ends lost 6 bases and 5 bases, in that order; junction bases with no gene match: 8. The CDR3 loop spans 15 amino acids. The CDR3 DNA reads as TGTGCCAGCAGTCAAGGGACAGGGGGAACCGAGACCCAGTACTTC. Its translation is CASSQGTGGTETQYF.